This T cell receptor beta chain originates from a study of PD-L1 blockade in urothelial cancer. Study in general: Of some 29 patients, almost 26 were males with bladder-origin urothelial cancer. Blood underwent analysis 3 weeks (second dose) and 6 weeks after treatment began. Each blood sample yielded a median of around 150,000 T cells. Study patients had been treated with 0 to 3 previous chemotherapy regimens.

Time point specified: pretreatment peripheral blood. Trimming removed 4 bases at V and 3 bases at J, with 10 bases between. This CDR3 contains 13 residues. Germline CDR1 GTSNPN, CDR2 SVGIG (reference sequence). Profiling relied on immunoSEQ multiplex PCR, and the TCRdb table lists in-frame clones only, not all of them. Seen here are about 87,000 clones, 84% observed once, and the top ten hold 2% to 2.5%. The sequence was collected from a man aged 60 to 69 with urothelial cancer. V and J are TRBV30 and TRBJ1-5; D is possibly TRBD1 (5 bases). Specimen: PBMCs, collected around atezolizumab (anti-PD-L1) treatment. CDR3 sequence reads: CAWNSGANQPQHF. As DNA, the CDR3 is TGTGCCTGGAACAGCGGGGCCAATCAGCCCCAGCATTTT.